Following are 29 T cell receptor beta chains from one sample sequenced in a study of early T cells in non-severe SARS-CoV-2 infection. From the 5' RACE reads, TCRdb called clonotypes with MiXCR, one entry per CDR3 protein. The sample yields roughly 26,000 distinct CDR3 sequences, 4% to 4.5% seen once. Sample: whole blood. Receptor source: an adult who was a healthcare worker with PCR-confirmed SARS-CoV-2 infection or an uninfected control (not recorded which).

This clonotype has just one count. The V and J genes are TRBV6-1 and TRBJ1-1; D is undetermined. The germline V and J ends were trimmed by 7 bases and 6 bases, with 9 bases remaining between them. The CDR3 contains 11 residues. CDR1 is MNHNS and CDR2 is SASEGT in the germline V gene. CDR3 sequence (DNA): TGTGCCAGCATGTTGGTCGCTGAAGCTTTCTTT. Translating it yields CASMLVAEAFF.

The chain couples TRBV29-1 to TRBJ2-1, with 7 bases fitting TRBD2. Germline loops: CDR1 SQVTM, CDR2 ANQGSEA. This CDR3 has 15 residues. V trimming: 3 bases; J trimming: 4 bases; junction bases outside the gene matches: 9. CDR3 DNA: TGCAGCGTTGATAACCCTAGCGGAAATTACAATGAGCAGTTCTTC. This encodes CSVDNPSGNYNEQFF.

This clonotype was seen repeatedly, ten times or more. The genes are TRBV7-2 and TRBJ2-7; D not resolved. Germline CDR1 and CDR2: SGHTA and FQGNSA. Trimming stripped 5 bases from V and 3 bases from J, with 14 bases between. The CDR3 is 14 amino acids. The DNA of the CDR3 is TGTGCCAGCAGCCCCCCCGGACGCTACTACGAGCAGTACTTC. Protein product: CASSPPGRYYEQYF.

This clonotype was seen at least ten times. The genes are TRBV19 and TRBJ2-2; a weak D match, TRBD2 (5 bases). The CDR3 is made up of 15 amino acids. V was trimmed by 6 bases and J by 4 bases, leaving 15 bases between them. The germline CDR1 and CDR2 sequences are LNHDA and SQIVND (reference sequence). CDR3 in DNA: TGTGCCAGTAGGGTTGCCCTAGCCAGCACCGGGGAGCTGTTTTTT. Translating gives CASRVALASTGELFF.

This clonotype was seen repeatedly, ten times or more. This rearrangement joins TRBV6-1 to TRBJ2-3, with 7 bases that match TRBD2. The CDR3 has 16 residues. J gave up 5 bases and V 5 bases, and 13 bases lay outside the gene matches. From germline, CDR1 is MNHNS and CDR2 SASEGT. The CDR3 nucleotides read TGTGCCAGCAGTCGAACCCTAGCGGAGAGGAAAGATACGCAGTATTTT. It specifies CASSRTLAERKDTQYF.

This clonotype was seen many times. J is TRBJ1-1 and V is TRBV3-1, with D unresolved. Trimming removed 5 bases at V and 2 bases at J, with 9 bases between. Germline assignment: CDR1 LGHDT and CDR2 YNNKEL (reference sequence). This CDR3 has 13 amino acids. The CDR3 region is CASSMGRNTEAFF. The CDR3 DNA reads as TGTGCCAGCAGCATGGGCAGAAACACTGAAGCTTTCTTT.

In its sample, this clonotype was seen many times. This rearrangement joins TRBV15 to TRBJ1-4; tentative D call: TRBD1 (5 bases). The CDR3 consists of 16 residues. The germline V gene has CDR1 LNHNV and CDR2 YYDKDF (reference sequence). V was clipped by 0 bases and J by 5 bases, with 13 bases between them. CDR3 bases: TGTGCCACCAGCAGAGAGGCGGCCGACAGAAATGAAAAACTGTTTTTT. Translation gives CATSREAADRNEKLFF.

In this sample, this clonotype turned up many times. V is TRBV3-1 and J is TRBJ1-4, with a weak D call TRBD1 (6 bases). Trimming took off 4 bases at V and 3 bases at J, with 12 bases between the two ends. This CDR3 spans 15 amino acids. CDR1 LGHDT and CDR2 YNNKEL come from the germline V gene (reference sequence). CDR3 in amino acids: CASSLIQGSNEKLFF. As DNA, the CDR3 is TGTGCCAGCAGCCTTATACAGGGCTCTAATGAAAAACTGTTTTTT.

This clonotype was detected ten times or more. The chain has TRBV15 and TRBJ1-1; possible D gene TRBD1, 5 bases. From germline, CDR1 is LNHNV and CDR2 YYDKDF (reference sequence). The CDR3 consists of 15 residues. V gave up 0 bases and J gave up 1 base, with 9 bases separating them. CDR3 nucleotides: TGTGCCACCAGCAGAGATAGAGGGGCGAACACTGAAGCTTTCTTT. It specifies CATSRDRGANTEAFF. The variable domain in full, completed from reference TRBV15 and TRBJ1-1, reads DAMVIQNPRYQVTQFGKPVTLSCSQTLNHNVMYWYQQKSSQAPKLLFHYYDKDFNNEADTPDNFQSRRPNTSFCFLDIRSPGLGDTAMYLCATSRDRGANTEAFFGQGTRLTVV.

The chain combines TRBV7-9 with TRBJ2-3; D unclear. Looked up from germline, CDR1 is SEHNR and CDR2 is FQNEAQ (reference sequence). This CDR3 has 15 amino acids. The germline V and J ends were trimmed by 5 bases and 6 bases, with 18 bases remaining between them. Written as DNA, the CDR3 is TGTGCCAGCAGCCAAAGTATCCCGTGGGCGGATACGCAGTATTTT. Residues: CASSQSIPWADTQYF.

This clonotype came up a few times. The CDR3 is CASSPTSSSGYNEQFF. The CDR3 coding sequence is TGTGCCAGCAGCCCGACTAGCTCGTCGGGATACAATGAGCAGTTCTTC. This chain joins TRBV12-3 or TRBV12-4 and TRBJ2-1; 7 bases align to TRBD2. V dropped 6 bases and J dropped 4; count of bases not matched to a gene: 12. The CDR3 extends over 16 amino acids.

This clonotype was counted ten times or more. V is TRBV20-1 and J is TRBJ1-2; TRBD1 aligns across 7 bases. Germline values: CDR1 DFQATT, CDR2 SNEGSKA (reference sequence). The CDR3 has 13 amino acids. The trim removed 2 bases at V and 1 base at J, leaving 1 base unmatched. The CDR3 DNA follows: TGCAGTGCTAGAAGGGACAGTAACTATGGCTACACCTTC. This gives the protein CSARRDSNYGYTF.

This clonotype was found a few times. The V call is TRBV7-2, the J call TRBJ2-4; D is perhaps TRBD2 (7 bases). This CDR3 comprises 15 residues. V lost 3 bases and J 0 bases, leaving 9 bases between the germline ends. Germline CDR1 reads SGHTA; CDR2 reads FQGNSA. DNA of the CDR3: TGTGCCAGCAGCTTGGGGGGGCTAGCCAAAAACATTCAGTACTTC. It encodes CASSLGGLAKNIQYF. Full variable domain (missing parts from reference TRBV7-2 and TRBJ2-4): GAGVSQSPSNKVTEKGKDVELRCDPISGHTALYWYRQSLGQGLEFLIYFQGNSAPDKSGLPSDRFSAERTGGSVSTLTIQRTQQEDSAVYLCASSLGGLAKNIQYFGAGTRLSVL.

This clonotype was counted at least ten times. This chain connects TRBV3-1 to TRBJ2-5; D remains unclear. Germline lookup yields CDR1 LGHDT and CDR2 YNNKEL (reference sequence). V lost 2 bases, J lost 2 bases, and 6 bases lay in between. The CDR3 runs 13 residues. This chain's CDR3 is CASSQTRQETQYF. The CDR3 DNA reads as TGTGCCAGCAGCCAAACCCGTCAAGAGACCCAGTACTTC.

This clonotype showed up many times. The chain couples TRBV11-2 to TRBJ2-1; D call uncertain. The V end was cut by 5 bases, the J end by 3 bases, with 8 bases between. The CDR3 covers 13 residues. Germline CDR1 and CDR2: SGHAT and FQNNGV. DNA for the CDR3: TGTGCCAGCAGCATGACCCGCTACAATGAGCAGTTCTTC. Translating gives CASSMTRYNEQFF.

The chain uses TRBV27 and TRBJ2-7; 7 positions match TRBD2. CDR1 is MNHEY and CDR2 is SMNVEV in the germline V gene (reference sequence). This CDR3 spans 15 amino acids. With 1 base clipped from V and 5 bases from J, the junction kept 8 bases outside the gene matches. The CDR3 DNA follows: TGTGCCAGCAGTTTATTGGGGGAGGGCCCTAACGAGCAGTACTTC. The encoded protein is CASSLLGEGPNEQYF.

This clonotype was seen at least ten times. The chain recombines TRBV29-1 with TRBJ1-2; a possible D gene is TRBD1 (5 bases). The CDR3 extends over 14 amino acids. With 4 bases removed from V and 2 bases from J, the gap between germline ends came to 14 bases. CDR1 is SQVTM, CDR2 ANQGSEA, per germline. DNA for the CDR3: TGCAGCGTTGGAGTTCAGGGAATGAACTATGGCTACACCTTC. It is translated as CSVGVQGMNYGYTF.

This clonotype was found a few times. The genes are TRBV2 and TRBJ2-7, with a possible D match to TRBD2 (6 bases). Trimming took 6 bases from V and 0 from J, leaving 12 bases between them. The CDR3 runs to 14 residues. Germline lookup yields CDR1 SNHLY and CDR2 FYNNEI. CDR3 residues: CASRYTEGSYEQYF. CDR3 sequence (DNA): TGTGCCAGCAGATACACGGAGGGCTCCTACGAGCAGTACTTC.

This clonotype has at least ten counts. The chain couples TRBV3-1 to TRBJ2-1, with D hard to call. The CDR3 has 13 amino acids. V gave up 1 base and J gave up 6 bases, with 7 bases separating them. CDR1 is LGHDT and CDR2 is YNNKEL in the germline V gene (reference sequence). DNA of the CDR3: TGTGCCAGCAGCCAAGGGACGGTCAATGAGCAGTTCTTC. It translates to CASSQGTVNEQFF.

This clonotype was seen ten or more times. The rearrangement links TRBV6-1 to TRBJ2-7; 16 bases are shared with TRBD2. With 0 bases clipped from V and 4 bases from J, the junction kept 12 bases outside the gene matches. The CDR3 is made up of 20 amino acids. Germline values: CDR1 MNHNS, CDR2 SASEGT. The CDR3 sequence is CASSEALKGLAGGRGYEQYF. The CDR3 coding sequence is TGTGCCAGCAGTGAAGCGCTTAAGGGACTAGCGGGAGGGAGGGGGTACGAGCAGTACTTC.

The sample holds many counts of this clonotype. The gene calls are TRBV27 and TRBJ2-7, with 9 bases matching TRBD2. V gave up 6 bases and J gave up 2 bases; unmatched junction bases: 8. The V gene's germline CDR1 is MNHEY and CDR2 SMNVEV (reference sequence). The CDR3 runs 15 residues. CDR3 loop: CASSRIAGAPYEQYF. DNA of the CDR3: TGTGCCAGCAGCCGAATAGCGGGGGCTCCCTACGAGCAGTACTTC.

The table lists this clonotype with many counts. This chain joins TRBV2 and TRBJ1-4, with no clear D. Trimming took off 7 bases at V and 0 bases at J, with 12 bases between the two ends. Germline V lookup: CDR1 SNHLY, CDR2 FYNNEI. The CDR3 consists of 15 residues. This CDR3 reads CASILGGATNEKLFF. The CDR3 bases are TGTGCCAGCATCTTAGGCGGCGCAACTAATGAAAAACTGTTTTTT.

This clonotype has only a few counts. V usage is TRBV5-1 and J usage is TRBJ2-7; D ambiguous. Germline lookup yields CDR1 SGHRS and CDR2 YFSETQ. V was pared by 4 bases and J by 4 bases, with 18 bases between. The CDR3 extends over 15 amino acids. Here the CDR3 reads CASSTSSSLRYEQYF. DNA for the CDR3: TGCGCCAGCAGCACCTCCTCAAGTCTAAGGTACGAGCAGTACTTC.

In its sample, this clonotype was seen many times. The genes are TRBV20-1 and TRBJ1-2; 8 bases agree with TRBD1. The CDR3 length is 16 residues. Germline CDR1 and CDR2: DFQATT and SNEGSKA (reference sequence). The trim removed 6 bases at V and 2 bases at J, leaving 14 bases unmatched. The DNA of the CDR3 is TGCAGTGCCACCGAGGATAAGGACAGGGTGAACTATGGCTACACCTTC. It encodes CSATEDKDRVNYGYTF.

The chain joins TRBV11-1 to TRBJ2-2; maybe TRBD1 (5 bases). The CDR3 has 16 amino acids. Between the trimmed V and J ends, which lost 5 bases and 0 bases, there was a span of 13 bases. Per germline, CDR1 SGHAT and CDR2 FQDESV (reference sequence). CDR3 amino acids: CASSPVVGANTGELFF. The CDR3 coding sequence is TGTGCCAGCAGCCCCGTTGTAGGGGCGAACACCGGGGAGCTGTTTTTT.

The rearrangement joins TRBV7-2 to TRBJ2-7; a possible D gene is TRBD1 (6 bases). Germline CDR1 reads SGHTA; CDR2 reads FQGNSA. CDR3 size: 14 residues. Trimming took 2 bases from V and 3 from J, leaving 11 bases between them. The CDR3 region is CASSLQGPIYEQYF. For the CDR3, the DNA is TGTGCCAGCAGCTTACAGGGGCCAATCTACGAGCAGTACTTC. The variable domain in full, completed from reference TRBV7-2 and TRBJ2-7, reads GAGVSQSPSNKVTEKGKDVELRCDPISGHTALYWYRQSLGQGLEFLIYFQGNSAPDKSGLPSDRFSAERTGGSVSTLTIQRTQQEDSAVYLCASSLQGPIYEQYFGPGTRLTVT.

Ten or more counts support this clonotype. The genes are TRBV10-3 and TRBJ2-7; TRBD2 agrees at 8 bases. The V segment lost 6 bases and the J segment 7 bases; nucleotides outside the gene matches: 11. The CDR3 is 14 amino acids. Per germline, CDR1 ENHRY and CDR2 SYGVKD. CDR3 protein: CAIRRGLDEGEQYF. The CDR3 DNA reads TGTGCCATCAGGAGGGGACTAGACGAGGGGGAGCAGTACTTC.

The rearrangement uses TRBV11-2 and TRBJ2-1; no definite D call. CDR1 is SGHAT and CDR2 is FQNNGV in the germline V gene. CDR3 length: 13 residues. The V end was cut by 4 bases, the J end by 4 bases, with 8 bases between. The CDR3 region is CASSYNSYNEQFF. The DNA of the CDR3 is TGTGCCAGCAGCTACAACAGTTACAATGAGCAGTTCTTC.

This clonotype was detected a few times. The chain combines TRBV6-1 with TRBJ2-1; D unclear. Germline CDR1 is MNHNS and CDR2 is SASEGT. The CDR3 sequence is 11 residues long. With 6 bases removed from V and 9 bases from J, the gap between germline ends came to 9 bases. CDR3 nucleotide sequence: TGTGCCAGCAGGTGGATGGGTGAGCAGTTCTTC. Translated, it gives CASRWMGEQFF.